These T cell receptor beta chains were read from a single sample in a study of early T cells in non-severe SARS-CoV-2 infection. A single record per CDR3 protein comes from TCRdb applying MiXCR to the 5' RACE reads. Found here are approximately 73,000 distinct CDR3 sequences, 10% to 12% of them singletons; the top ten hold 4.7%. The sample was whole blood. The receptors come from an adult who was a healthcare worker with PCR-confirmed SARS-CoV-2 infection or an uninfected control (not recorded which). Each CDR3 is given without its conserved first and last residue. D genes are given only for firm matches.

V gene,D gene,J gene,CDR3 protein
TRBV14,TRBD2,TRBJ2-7,ASSQVQVGGEY
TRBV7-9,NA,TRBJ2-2,ASSHRRGTGELF
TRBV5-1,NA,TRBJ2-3,ASRSSVDQGGADTQY
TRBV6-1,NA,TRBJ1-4,ASSPEPARGHEKLF
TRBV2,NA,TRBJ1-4,ASTRGEGGEEKLF
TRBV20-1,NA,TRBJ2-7,SARRGMYEQY
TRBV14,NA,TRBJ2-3,ASRETGTHTQY
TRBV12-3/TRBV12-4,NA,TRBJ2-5,ASMGKTQY
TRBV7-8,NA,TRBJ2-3,ASSSRLGANTQY
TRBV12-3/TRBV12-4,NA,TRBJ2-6,ASSITGSGANVLT
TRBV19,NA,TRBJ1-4,ASSIAQGEKLF
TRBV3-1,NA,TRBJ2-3,ASSQNNIGTDTQY
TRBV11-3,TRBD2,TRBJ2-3,ASSLDTGGDTQY
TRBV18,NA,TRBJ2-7,ASSPPRRTVSYEQY
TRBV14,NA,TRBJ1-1,ASSHRRNTEAF
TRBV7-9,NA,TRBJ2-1,ASSPQDSYNEQF
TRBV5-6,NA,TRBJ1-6,ASSLARPSYNSPLH
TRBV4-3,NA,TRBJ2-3,ASSQGSGEPDTQY
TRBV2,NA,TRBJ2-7,ASSAKYEQY
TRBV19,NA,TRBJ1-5,ASSIGGFQPQH
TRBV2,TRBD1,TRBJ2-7,ASTASGTGTDEQY
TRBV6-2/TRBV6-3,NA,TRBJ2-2,ASSYRQGYNTGELF
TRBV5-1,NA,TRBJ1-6,ASSLSYAEDSPLH
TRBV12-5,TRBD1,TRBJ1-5,ASGFGTGRQQPQH
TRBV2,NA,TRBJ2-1,ASSEGAMERWNEQF
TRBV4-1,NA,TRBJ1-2,ASSQDRNNYGYA
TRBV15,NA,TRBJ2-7,ATSKGDSYEQY
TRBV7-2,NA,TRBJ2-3,ASSPWAISTDTQY
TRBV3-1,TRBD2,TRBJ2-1,ASSQVRGGSDNEQF
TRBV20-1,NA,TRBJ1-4,SGRWEGEKLF
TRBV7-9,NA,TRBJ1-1,ASSMARMNTEAF
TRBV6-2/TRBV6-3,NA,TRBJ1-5,ASSTTRDGGGNQPQH
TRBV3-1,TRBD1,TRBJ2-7,ASSRVLGQEPYEQY
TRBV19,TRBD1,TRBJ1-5,ASSPLGQANQPQH
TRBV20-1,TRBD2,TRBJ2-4,SAHPTSGGDSLIAKNIQY
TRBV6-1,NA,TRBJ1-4,ASSRGAGEKLF
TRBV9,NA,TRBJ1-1,ASSVEGQPETEAF
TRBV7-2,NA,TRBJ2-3,ASSPPATDTQY
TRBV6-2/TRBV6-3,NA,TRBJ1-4,ASSRDGRTNEKLF
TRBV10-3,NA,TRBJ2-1,ASKPPEGSGEQF